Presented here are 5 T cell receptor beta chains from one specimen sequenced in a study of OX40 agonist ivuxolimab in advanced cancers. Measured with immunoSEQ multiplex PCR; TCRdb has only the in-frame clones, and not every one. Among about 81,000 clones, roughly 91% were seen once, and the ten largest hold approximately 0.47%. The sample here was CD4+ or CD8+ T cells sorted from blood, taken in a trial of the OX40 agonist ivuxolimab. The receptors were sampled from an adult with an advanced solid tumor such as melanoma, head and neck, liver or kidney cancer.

This CDR3 reads CASSLGQAKDTQYF. The DNA of the CDR3 is TGCGCCAGCAGCTTAGGGCAGGCAAAAGATACGCAGTATTTT. The chain uses TRBV5-1 and TRBJ2-3; D not certain. CDR1 and CDR2 (germline): SGHRS, YFSETQ. Trimming removed 2 bases at V and 5 bases at J, with 12 bases between. The CDR3 sequence is 14 residues long. Drawing the rest from reference TRBV5-1 and TRBJ2-3, the complete variable domain is KAGVTQTPRYLIKTRGQQVTLSCSPISGHRSVSWYQQTPGQGLQFLFEYFSETQRNKGNFPGRFSGRQFSNSRSEMNVSTLELGDSALYLCASSLGQAKDTQYFGPGTRLTVL.

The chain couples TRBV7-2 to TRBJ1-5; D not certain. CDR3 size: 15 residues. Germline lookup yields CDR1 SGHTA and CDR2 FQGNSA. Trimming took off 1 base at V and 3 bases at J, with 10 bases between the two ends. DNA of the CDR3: TGTGCCAGCAGCTTAGGCGGGATTGACAATCAGCCCCAGCATTTT. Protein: CASSLGGIDNQPQHF.

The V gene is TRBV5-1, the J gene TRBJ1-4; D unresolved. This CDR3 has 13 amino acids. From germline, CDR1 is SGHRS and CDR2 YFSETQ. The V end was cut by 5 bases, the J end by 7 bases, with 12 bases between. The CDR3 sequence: CASRRDIGEKLFF. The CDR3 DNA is TGCGCCAGCAGAAGAGATATCGGTGAAAAACTGTTTTTT. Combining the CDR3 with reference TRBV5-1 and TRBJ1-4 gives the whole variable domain KAGVTQTPRYLIKTRGQQVTLSCSPISGHRSVSWYQQTPGQGLQFLFEYFSETQRNKGNFPGRFSGRQFSNSRSEMNVSTLELGDSALYLCASRRDIGEKLFFGSGTQLSVL.

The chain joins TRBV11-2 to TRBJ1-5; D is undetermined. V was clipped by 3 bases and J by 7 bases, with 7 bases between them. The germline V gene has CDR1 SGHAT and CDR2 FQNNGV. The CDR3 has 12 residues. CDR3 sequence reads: CASSFPGQPQHF. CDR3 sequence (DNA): TGTGCCAGCAGCTTCCCGGGACAGCCCCAGCATTTT.

The CDR3, as DNA: TGTGCCAGCAGCCCCCCCGGAGAAGAAAAACTGTTTTTT. Translating gives CASSPPGEEKLFF. The rearrangement joins TRBV7-2 to TRBJ1-4; unclear D gene. The CDR3 contains 13 residues. The V and J ends lost 5 bases and 8 bases respectively, with 12 bases between them. Germline V gene lookup returns CDR1 SGHTA and CDR2 FQGNSA.